Presented here are 21 T cell receptor beta chains from one specimen sequenced in a study of T cells in Graves' hyperthyroidism and ophthalmopathy (dated by TCRdb to between 2019 and 2020). The library was produced with multiplex PCR. For sequencing, an Illumina HiSeq 2000 was employed. Amplification of TCR beta CDR3 regions was carried out from RNA transcripts. A first-round RT-PCR of the TCR CDR3 used the HTBI primer set with the Qiagen OneStep RT-PCR kit. TCRdb took the public reads, trimmed them with fastp at Q25, ran MiXCR for clone calling and kept in-frame beta chains. Entries that share a CDR3 protein sequence are merged under the most common genes and DNA. This sample gives more than 500,000 distinct CDR3 sequences in total; around 16% of them show up just once. Of the sample, less than 4.5% falls within the top ten clones. The sample was blood. The receptors originated from a woman under 40 with Graves' hyperthyroidism.

The V and J genes are TRBV11-2 and TRBJ2-3; TRBD1 matches 8 bases. Germline V CDR1 and CDR2: SGHAT, FQNNGV. CDR3 length: 13 amino acids. The junction had 5 bases not matched to a gene; V was cut back by 5 bases and J by 7 bases. CDR3 sequence: CASSARTGHTQYF. In DNA, the CDR3 is TGTGCCAGCAGCGCGAGGACAGGGCATACGCAGTATTTT.

This clonotype was found many times. The gene calls are TRBV29-1 and TRBJ2-3; D gene unclear. Germline CDR1 and CDR2: SQVTM and ANQGSEA. This CDR3 is 12 amino acids long. Trimming removed 3 bases at V and 4 bases at J, with 8 bases between. The CDR3 DNA follows: TGCAGCGTTGACAGGTTCTCAGATACGCAGTATTTT. Translation gives CSVDRFSDTQYF.

In this sample, this clonotype turned up many times. The chain links TRBV12-3 or TRBV12-4 to TRBJ1-5; no reliable D call. CDR3 length equals 16 residues. Between the trimmed V and J ends, which lost 2 bases and 7 bases, there was a span of 18 bases. CDR3 loop: CASSLYPAGSTQPQHF. The CDR3 nucleotides read TGTGCCAGCAGTTTATACCCGGCGGGTTCAACCCAGCCCCAGCATTTT.

This clonotype was seen a handful of times. This chain connects TRBV4-2 to TRBJ2-2, with D unresolved. In germline, CDR1 is LGHNA, CDR2 YNFKEQ. Trimming cost V 4 bases and J 3 bases, with 12 bases left between them. The CDR3 runs 15 residues. The CDR3 loop reads CASSRVDGDTGELFF. As DNA, the CDR3 is TGTGCCAGCAGCCGGGTGGACGGAGACACCGGGGAGCTGTTTTTT.

In its sample, this clonotype was seen a few times. The J gene is TRBJ1-1, the V gene TRBV19; tentative D call: TRBD1 (6 bases). In germline, CDR1 is LNHDA, CDR2 SQIVND (reference sequence). V dropped 5 bases and J dropped 2 bases, with 18 bases sitting between them. This CDR3 has 16 amino acids. Here the CDR3 DNA reads TGTGCCAGTAGTCTCCCCGCGGGACAAATAAACACTGAAGCTTTCTTT. Its translation: CASSLPAGQINTEAFF.

The V and J genes are TRBV6-1 and TRBJ2-7, with D perhaps matching TRBD2 (5 bases). Trimming removed 6 bases from V and 2 bases from J, with 20 bases in between. Germline V gene lookup returns CDR1 MNHNS and CDR2 SASEGT. This CDR3 comprises 16 residues. The CDR3, as DNA: TGTGCCAGCAGAAAAGAGGGAGTCTGGCAGACCTACGAGCAGTACTTC. This codes for CASRKEGVWQTYEQYF.

This chain's CDR3 is CASSLTPDSGAETQYF. DNA of the CDR3: TGTGCCAGCAGCTTAACGCCCGACTCAGGGGCGGAGACCCAGTACTTC. V is TRBV7-3 and J is TRBJ2-5, with a weak D call TRBD1 (6 bases). The CDR3 is made up of 16 amino acids. Germline assignment: CDR1 SGHTA and CDR2 FQGTGA. V shed 0 bases and J shed 5 bases, with 16 bases lying between them. The full variable domain, its missing parts supplied by reference TRBV7-3 and TRBJ2-5, is GAGVSQTPSNKVTEKGKYVELRCDPISGHTALYWYRQSLGQGPEFLIYFQGTGAADDSGLPNDRFFAVRPEGSVSTLKIQRTERGDSAVYLCASSLTPDSGAETQYFGPGTRLLVL.

This clonotype was counted many times. The chain uses TRBV3-1 and TRBJ1-1; D ambiguous. The CDR3 is 11 residues long. The V gene's germline CDR1 is LGHDT and CDR2 YNNKEL (reference sequence). V lost 3 bases and J 14 bases, leaving 13 bases between the germline ends. The CDR3 DNA is TGTGCCAGCAGCCACACTCGTGAACGCTTCTTT. This encodes CASSHTRERFF. The complete variable domain, with remaining parts taken from reference TRBV3-1 and TRBJ1-1, reads DTAVSQTPKYLVTQMGNDKSIKCEQNLGHDTMYWYKQDSKKFLKIMFSYNNKELIINETVPNRFSPKSPDKAHLNLHINSLELGDSAVYFCASSHTRERFFGQGTRLTVV.

The sample holds many counts of this clonotype. The rearrangement links TRBV6-2 or TRBV6-3 to TRBJ2-3; TRBD1 might be the D (5 bases). CDR1 and CDR2 (germline): MNHEY, SVGEGT. This CDR3 spans 15 amino acids. The V end lost 5 bases, the J end lost 4 bases, and 16 bases lay between the germline ends. The CDR3, as DNA: TGTGCCAGCAGTCCGCGCAGGGTGGGATCAGATACGCAGTATTTT. This codes for CASSPRRVGSDTQYF.

This clonotype has ten or more counts. The chain has TRBV7-3 and TRBJ2-5; 12 bases are a match to TRBD1. The V gene's germline CDR1 is SGHTA and CDR2 FQGTGA. The CDR3 loop spans 15 amino acids. V shed 5 bases, J shed 4 bases, and the junction held 5 bases outside the gene matches. The CDR3 here is CASSLGTGGGETQYF. The CDR3 nucleotides read TGTGCCAGCAGCCTCGGGACAGGGGGCGGAGAGACCCAGTACTTC.

This clonotype was seen a handful of times. The rearrangement joins TRBV5-6 to TRBJ1-5; 10 bases are shared with TRBD1. CDR1 is SGHDT and CDR2 is YYEEEE in the germline V gene. Germline trimming cut 4 bases from V and 1 base from J; bases unmatched to any gene: 8. The CDR3 consists of 17 residues. CDR3 in DNA: TGTGCCAGCAGCCCCTCCGGGACAGGGGTAAGCAATCAGCCCCAGCATTTT. Its protein product is CASSPSGTGVSNQPQHF.

The sample holds a few counts of this clonotype. The chain has TRBV7-3 and TRBJ2-1; 11 positions match TRBD1. CDR3 length: 16 residues. The germline CDR1 and CDR2 sequences are SGHTA and FQGTGA. Trimming removed 2 bases from V and 8 bases from J; junction bases left unmatched: 8. The CDR3 region has the DNA TGTGCCAGCAGCTTAGGGACAGGGGGGTGGTACGATGAGCAGTTCTTC. Translation: CASSLGTGGWYDEQFF.

This clonotype was observed many times. The gene calls are TRBV7-8 and TRBJ1-1, with D uncertain. CDR1 is SGHVS and CDR2 is FQNEAQ in the germline V gene. The CDR3 totals 16 residues. Trimming pared 5 bases from V and 1 base from J, leaving 17 bases between. The CDR3 reads CASSPNTIRENTEAFF. The DNA for the CDR3 is TGTGCCAGCAGCCCAAATACCATCCGAGAGAACACTGAAGCTTTCTTT.

This clonotype was observed a few times. The V and J genes are TRBV20-1 and TRBJ1-5; D might be TRBD1 (5 bases). The CDR3 has 13 amino acids. The germline V gene has CDR1 DFQATT and CDR2 SNEGSKA (reference sequence). Deletions cut 4 bases from V and 6 bases from J, with 13 bases between. CDR3 sequence reads: CSATQGLGQPQHF. In DNA, the CDR3 is TGCAGTGCTACTCAGGGATTGGGTCAGCCCCAGCATTTT.

This clonotype was recorded a few times. As DNA, the CDR3 is TGCAGTGCTACAGCCCCCGGCCACGGACAGTCCAACGAGCAGTACTTC. Residues: CSATAPGHGQSNEQYF. V and J are TRBV20-1 and TRBJ2-7; weak D call: TRBD1 (6 bases). This CDR3 is built from 16 residues. V was shortened by 4 bases and J by 5 bases, with 24 bases between the two germline ends. CDR1 DFQATT and CDR2 SNEGSKA come from the germline V gene (reference sequence).

A remark on this clonotype: This could be a read error, since a much larger clone is one nucleotide away. This rearrangement joins TRBV5-5 to TRBJ1-6, with a tentative D call TRBD1 (6 bases). Per the germline V gene, CDR1 is SGHKS and CDR2 is YYEKEE (reference sequence). The CDR3 has 15 amino acids. Trimming pared 2 bases from V and 7 bases from J, leaving 13 bases between. CDR3 DNA: TGTGCCAGCAGCTTTTCAGGCAGGGGCAATTCACCCCTCCACTTT. Translated, it gives CASSFSGRGNSPLHF.

This clonotype was counted a few times. This chain connects TRBV6-2 or TRBV6-3 to TRBJ1-4; no definite D call. V was cut by 2 bases and J by 8 bases, with 15 bases left in between. Germline V gene data show CDR1 as MNHEY and CDR2 as SVGEGT. The CDR3 runs 15 residues. CDR3 sequence reads: CASSYRNLAREKLFF. As DNA, the CDR3 is TGTGCCAGCAGTTACCGAAATTTGGCGAGAGAAAAACTGTTTTTT.

The chain couples TRBV4-2 to TRBJ2-7; D may be TRBD1 or TRBD2 (5 bases each). Germline V gene sequence: CDR1 LGHNA, CDR2 YNFKEQ. Trimming removed 3 bases at V and 0 bases at J, with 15 bases between. The length of the CDR3 is 16 residues. The CDR3 region is CASSHTGTYDSYEQYF. The CDR3 region has the DNA TGTGCCAGCAGCCATACCGGGACCTATGACTCCTACGAGCAGTACTTC.

This clonotype was detected many times. V gene TRBV12-3 or TRBV12-4 combines with J gene TRBJ2-5; 7 nucleotides line up with TRBD1. Trimming at V came to 8 bases and at J to 6 bases, leaving 6 bases not matched to a gene. The CDR3 extends over 12 amino acids. The CDR3 nucleotides are TGTGCCAGCTCAGGGGGAGCGAAGACCCAGTACTTC. Protein product: CASSGGAKTQYF.

This clonotype was recorded only once. The V call is TRBV7-9, the J call TRBJ2-1; D is undetermined. With 3 bases removed from V and 5 bases from J, the gap between germline ends came to 20 bases. There are 17 residues in the CDR3. Germline assignment: CDR1 SEHNR and CDR2 FQNEAQ (reference sequence). The CDR3 sequence: CASSLVGPSEADNEQFF. Here the CDR3 DNA reads TGTGCCAGCAGCTTGGTAGGCCCGAGCGAAGCCGACAATGAGCAGTTCTTC.

The sample holds many counts of this clonotype. The rearrangement uses TRBV4-2 and TRBJ2-3; the D gene is possibly TRBD2 (6 bases). The CDR3 has 17 amino acids. V was shortened by 8 bases and J by 0 bases, with 21 bases between the two germline ends. The germline gives CDR1 LGHNA, CDR2 YNFKEQ. DNA for the CDR3: TGTGCCAGCGATGGAGGTAGCGGATCATCTAGCACAGATACGCAGTATTTT. Encoded protein: CASDGGSGSSSTDTQYF.